This TCR beta chain stems from a study of T cells in Graves' hyperthyroidism and ophthalmopathy. Study-wide points: The model forecast ophthalmopathy, anticipating it by a median around 6.5 months before onset. The blood repertoire included most of the expanded thyroid clonotypes above 0.001.

The CDR3 regions of TCR beta were amplified from RNA transcripts. First-round RT-PCR of the TCR CDR3 relied on the HTBI primer set. MiXCR, run by TCRdb on the multiplex PCR reads, gives a single entry per CDR3 protein. The profile shows 660,000 or so distinct CDR3 sequences, less than 45% of them singletons. The CDR3 runs 13 residues. Germline CDR1 SNHLY, CDR2 FYNNEI. Every diagnosis used clinical symptoms, serum thyroxine and TRAb, thyroid ultrasound and orbital computed tomography. On this clonotype itself: Antigen specificity is unknown.

The receptor was derived from an adult man with Graves' disease, either hyperthyroidism or ophthalmopathy (not recorded which). The chain carries TRBV2 and TRBJ2-7; a possible D gene is TRBD2 (5 bases). Sequencing used peripheral blood or thyroid tissue (not recorded which). CDR3 loop: CARVTGSSYEQYF. In DNA form, the CDR3 reads TGTGCTAGAGTGACTGGGAGCTCCTACGAGCAGTACTTC.